These T cell receptor beta chains were read from a single sample in a study of shared clonotypes between healthy human individuals. Method: immunoSEQ multiplex PCR; TCRdb's copy keeps in-frame clones and lacks some. The data contain 800,000 to 950,000 clones, around 96% of them singletons. Sequencing used naive CD8+ T cells sorted from blood. The origin of the receptors is a young man in good health. CDR3s include the opening cysteine and the closing phenylalanine or tryptophan. D genes are given only for firm matches. Expanded clones get a size class; other rows say once, few or many, or leave the size out.

TGTGCCAGCAGCTCGGCCGGCCCTCGGAAGAACACCGGGGAGCTGTTTTTT	CASSSAGPRKNTGELFF	-	TRBV11-2	TRBJ2-2	-
TGTGCCAGCAGCCAATGGGGCAGGCGCACAGATACGCAGTATTTT	CASSQWGRRTDTQYF	once	TRBV14	TRBJ2-3	-
TGTGCCAGCAGCGAGCTGACAGGGTCAGCCTACAATGAGCAGTTCTTC	CASSELTGSAYNEQFF	once	TRBV7-6	TRBJ2-1	TRBD1
TGTGCCAGCAGTGCCTACGGGGGGCCCTACAATGAGCAGTTCTTC	CASSAYGGPYNEQFF	-	TRBV27	TRBJ2-1	-
TGCGCCAGCAGCCATCCTGGTAGCGGGCCGAACACCGGGGAGCTGTTTTTT	CASSHPGSGPNTGELFF	-	TRBV4-3	TRBJ2-2	TRBD2
TGCGCCAGCAGCCAAGATTGGCCAGGAGCAAACTATGGCTACACCTTC	CASSQDWPGANYGYTF	-	TRBV4-3	TRBJ1-2	-
TGCGCCAGCAGCGATTCTACTAGCGGCACCTCCTGGGGGCAGTACTTC	CASSDSTSGTSWGQYF	-	TRBV5-1	TRBJ2-7	TRBD2
TGTGCCAGCAGTGAAGAATTAGCAGCAGCCTACGAGCAGTACTTC	CASSEELAAAYEQYF	-	TRBV6-1	TRBJ2-7	-
TGTGCCAGCAGCTTAGGGTTCTTAGGGACCTACGAGCAGTACTTC	CASSLGFLGTYEQYF	once	TRBV11-2	TRBJ2-7	-
TGCAGCGTTGACGGTCTCAAGCAGGGGGCTTCATTTCTGGGCAATGAGCAGTTCTTC	CSVDGLKQGASFLGNEQFF	-	TRBV29-1	TRBJ2-1	TRBD1
TGTGCCAGCAGTGGGCGGGGACTGAGCAATCAGCCCCAGCATTTT	CASSGRGLSNQPQHF	once	TRBV2	TRBJ1-5	-
TGTGCCAGCAGTTCTTTGGGGGAATCCAAAAACATTCAGTACTTC	CASSSLGESKNIQYF	-	TRBV27	TRBJ2-4	-
TGTGCCAGTAACTCCGGGACACTGCCTAATCAGCCCCAGCATTTT	CASNSGTLPNQPQHF	-	TRBV6-5	TRBJ1-5	-
TGTGCCAGCAGGGGGACAGGGGTAAGGGAGCAGTACTTC	CASRGTGVREQYF	-	TRBV2	TRBJ2-7	TRBD1
TGTGCCAGCACCTTCGGACCGAACACTGAAGCTTTCTTT	CASTFGPNTEAFF	-	TRBV28	TRBJ1-1	-
TGTGCCAGCGGTGGCCACTCCACAGATACGCAGTATTTT	CASGGHSTDTQYF	-	TRBV14	TRBJ2-3	-
TGTGCCAGCAACCCCTCGGCCGGGCCCAACAATGAGCAGTTCTTC	CASNPSAGPNNEQFF	-	TRBV2	TRBJ2-1	-
TGTGCCACCAGCAGAGTCGGCGGGAGCGACACCGGGGAGCTGTTTTTT	CATSRVGGSDTGELFF	-	TRBV15	TRBJ2-2	TRBD2
TGTGCCAGCAGTTTCAGTCCCGGGACTAGCGGGAGCGAGCAGTACTTC	CASSFSPGTSGSEQYF	-	TRBV28	TRBJ2-7	TRBD2
TGTGCCAGCAGTTTCGGGGCAGGGGAGTCAACTAATGAAAAACTGTTTTTT	CASSFGAGESTNEKLFF	-	TRBV28	TRBJ1-4	-
TGTGCCAGCAGCTTGGCAGGGGGTACAGATACGCAGTATTTT	CASSLAGGTDTQYF	-	TRBV7-6	TRBJ2-3	TRBD1
TGTGCCAGCAGTGGTCTTGGACGGCAGAACACTGAAGCTTTCTTT	CASSGLGRQNTEAFF	-	TRBV2	TRBJ1-1	-
TGTGCCATCAGTGAGGACAGGTTGAGCAATCAGCCCCAGCATTTT	CAISEDRLSNQPQHF	-	TRBV10-3	TRBJ1-5	-